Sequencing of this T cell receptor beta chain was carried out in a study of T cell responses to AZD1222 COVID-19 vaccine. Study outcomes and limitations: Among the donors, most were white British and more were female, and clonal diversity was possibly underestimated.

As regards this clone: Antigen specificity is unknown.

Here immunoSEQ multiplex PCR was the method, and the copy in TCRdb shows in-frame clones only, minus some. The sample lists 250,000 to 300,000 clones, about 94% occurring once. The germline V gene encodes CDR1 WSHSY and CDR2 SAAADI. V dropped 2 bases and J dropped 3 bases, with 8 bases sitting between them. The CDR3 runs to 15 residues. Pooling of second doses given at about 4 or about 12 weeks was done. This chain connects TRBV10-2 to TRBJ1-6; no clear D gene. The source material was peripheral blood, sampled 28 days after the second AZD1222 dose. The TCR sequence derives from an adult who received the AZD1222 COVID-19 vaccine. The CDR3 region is CASSENSGYNSPLHF. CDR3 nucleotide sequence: TGCGCCAGCAGTGAGAACAGCGGCTATAATTCACCCCTCCACTTT.